These T cell receptor beta chains were read from a single sample in a study of control samples from healthy donors and cancer patients. Produced via immunoSEQ multiplex PCR; TCRdb's table is partial and in-frame only. Of over 65,000 clones in the sample, 94% were seen once. The specimen sequenced was blood. These receptors were obtained from a middle-aged woman in good health. The CDR3 runs from the conserved cysteine through the conserved F or W. Fields, in order: V gene, D gene, clone size, J gene, CDR3 DNA, CDR3 protein. A D gene is named only where the DNA matches it firmly. Not every row has a clone size; where given, it reads once, few, many or a size class.

v_gene: TRBV12-3/TRBV12-4; d_gene: TRBD1; abundance: -; j_gene: TRBJ2-7; CDR3nt: TGTGCCAGTCGACAGGGGTTCTCCTACGAGCAGTACTTC; CDR3aa: CASRQGFSYEQYF
v_gene: TRBV5-7; d_gene: -; abundance: -; j_gene: TRBJ1-5; CDR3nt: TGTGCCAGCAGCTTGGGAAGGCCCTATTATAGCAATCAGCCCCAGCATTTT; CDR3aa: CASSLGRPYYSNQPQHF
v_gene: TRBV5-1; d_gene: -; abundance: -; j_gene: TRBJ2-5; CDR3nt: TGCGCCAGCAGCTTGGCGGCCGAGACCCAGTACTTC; CDR3aa: CASSLAAETQYF
v_gene: TRBV6-4; d_gene: -; abundance: -; j_gene: TRBJ1-5; CDR3nt: TGTGCCGTCATTCAAGGTCTGAAGGGGGGTAATCAGCCCCAGCATTTT; CDR3aa: CAVIQGLKGGNQPQHF
v_gene: TRBV28; d_gene: TRBD2; abundance: -; j_gene: TRBJ2-1; CDR3nt: TGTGCCAGCACCCTCAGCCAAGCGGGGGGGAACAATGAGCAGTTCTTC; CDR3aa: CASTLSQAGGNNEQFF
v_gene: TRBV6-5; d_gene: TRBD1; abundance: -; j_gene: TRBJ1-5; CDR3nt: TGTGCCAGCAGCCGGGACAGCTTCAATCAGCCCCAGCATTTT; CDR3aa: CASSRDSFNQPQHF
v_gene: TRBV6-2/TRBV6-3; d_gene: -; abundance: -; j_gene: TRBJ1-2; CDR3nt: TGTGCCAGCAGTCTCCTCCGGGCCACTCCGGACTATGGCTACACCTTC; CDR3aa: CASSLLRATPDYGYTF
v_gene: TRBV7-2; d_gene: -; abundance: -; j_gene: TRBJ1-4; CDR3nt: TGTGCCAGCAGCCCCGCTTTGAGACGTCGGGCGTCGGCTAATGAAAAACTGTTTTTT; CDR3aa: CASSPALRRRASANEKLFF
v_gene: TRBV11-3; d_gene: -; abundance: once; j_gene: TRBJ2-5; CDR3nt: TGTGCCAGCAGCTCGGGACTGGATGGAGAGACCCAGTACTTC; CDR3aa: CASSSGLDGETQYF
v_gene: TRBV7-9; d_gene: -; abundance: -; j_gene: TRBJ2-2; CDR3nt: TGTGCCAGCAGCAACAATCTACAGAACACCGGGGAGCTGTTTTTT; CDR3aa: CASSNNLQNTGELFF
v_gene: TRBV9; d_gene: TRBD2; abundance: -; j_gene: TRBJ2-1; CDR3nt: TGTGCCAGCAGCGTCCCCCTAGCGGGTCCATACAATGAGCAGTTCTTC; CDR3aa: CASSVPLAGPYNEQFF
v_gene: TRBV7-9; d_gene: TRBD2; abundance: once; j_gene: TRBJ2-3; CDR3nt: TGTGCCAGCAGCTTAGCGGGAGGACTAGCGGGATCATTATATTTT; CDR3aa: CASSLAGGLAGSLYF
v_gene: TRBV12-3/TRBV12-4; d_gene: -; abundance: -; j_gene: TRBJ1-1; CDR3nt: TGTGCCAGCACCACCAGGATGCACACTGAAGCTTTCTTT; CDR3aa: CASTTRMHTEAFF
v_gene: TRBV27; d_gene: -; abundance: -; j_gene: TRBJ2-7; CDR3nt: TGTGCCAGCAGTTTAATAGGGGGATCGCAGTCCTACGAGCAGTACTTC; CDR3aa: CASSLIGGSQSYEQYF
v_gene: TRBV7-7; d_gene: -; abundance: -; j_gene: TRBJ2-1; CDR3nt: TGTGCCAGCAGCTTAGACGGGCTTTACAATGAGCAGTTCTTC; CDR3aa: CASSLDGLYNEQFF
v_gene: TRBV5-4; d_gene: TRBD2; abundance: few; j_gene: TRBJ2-4; CDR3nt: TGTGCAAGTGGGTCCGGGGGGGCCGGTAAAAACATTCAGTACTTC; CDR3aa: CASGSGGAGKNIQYF
v_gene: TRBV7-2; d_gene: TRBD1; abundance: -; j_gene: TRBJ1-1; CDR3nt: TGTGCCAGCAGCTCGGGACAGGTATTAGCGGCTTTCTTT; CDR3aa: CASSSGQVLAAFF
v_gene: TRBV2; d_gene: -; abundance: -; j_gene: TRBJ1-1; CDR3nt: TGTGCCAGCAGGGGGGTGGGGAACGAAGCTTTCTTT; CDR3aa: CASRGVGNEAFF
v_gene: TRBV4-1; d_gene: -; abundance: -; j_gene: TRBJ2-7; CDR3nt: TGCGCCAGCAGCCACCAAGCCCTAAACAGGGTTACCTACGAGCAGTACTTC; CDR3aa: CASSHQALNRVTYEQYF
v_gene: TRBV3-1/TRBV3-2; d_gene: -; abundance: -; j_gene: TRBJ1-1; CDR3nt: TGTGCCAGCAGCCAGCTGACCTACAGTATCGCTGAAGCTTTCTTT; CDR3aa: CASSQLTYSIAEAFF
v_gene: TRBV7-8; d_gene: -; abundance: -; j_gene: TRBJ2-1; CDR3nt: TGTGCCAGCAGCCCCACGCGTGTCTTTAGCGGAAACTCCTACAATGAGCAGTTCTTC; CDR3aa: CASSPTRVFSGNSYNEQFF
v_gene: TRBV5-1; d_gene: TRBD2; abundance: -; j_gene: TRBJ2-3; CDR3nt: TGCGCCAGCACTCCTAGCGGGGACACAGATACGCAGTATTTT; CDR3aa: CASTPSGDTDTQYF